Reported below is one T cell receptor (beta chain). Time point indicated: peripheral blood 6 weeks after treatment start. This specimen belongs to a study of PD-L1 blockade in urothelial cancer. The CDR3 has 14 residues. From germline, CDR1 is SGHRS and CDR2 YFSETQ. V was clipped by 0 bases and J by 10 bases; unmatched bases: 5. Sequenced by immunoSEQ multiplex PCR; TCRdb stores in-frame clones only, minus some. Of about 30,000 clones listed, 89% are singletons. The specimen comprised PBMCs, sampled around atezolizumab (anti-PD-L1) treatment. This chain connects TRBV5-1 to TRBJ2-1, with 9 nucleotides matching TRBD1. The TCR sequence derives from a man aged 80 or over with urothelial cancer. CDR3 sequence: CASSLEQGAQEQFF. The DNA of the CDR3 is TGCGCCAGCAGCTTGGAACAGGGGGCTCAGGAGCAGTTCTTC.